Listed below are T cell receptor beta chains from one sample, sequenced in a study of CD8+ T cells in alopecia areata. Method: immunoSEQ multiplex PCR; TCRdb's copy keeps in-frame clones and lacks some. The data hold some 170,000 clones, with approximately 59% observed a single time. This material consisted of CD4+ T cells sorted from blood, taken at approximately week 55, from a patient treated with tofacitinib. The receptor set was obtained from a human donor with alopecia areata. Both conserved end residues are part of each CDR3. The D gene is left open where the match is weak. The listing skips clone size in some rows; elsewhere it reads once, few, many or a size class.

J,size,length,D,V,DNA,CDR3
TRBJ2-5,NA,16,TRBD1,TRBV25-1,TGTGCCAGCAGTGAATCCGGGACAGGGTACCAAGAGACCCAGTACTTC,CASSESGTGYQETQYF
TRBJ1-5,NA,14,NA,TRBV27,TGTGCCAGCTGGGGCAGGGGCTGGGGACAGCCCCAGCATTTT,CASWGRGWGQPQHF
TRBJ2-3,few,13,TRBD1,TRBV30,TGTGGTGTACGGACAGGGGGATTGGATACGCAGTATTTT,CGVRTGGLDTQYF
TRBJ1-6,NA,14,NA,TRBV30,TGTGCCTGGAACACCGGGGGGAATAATTCACCCCTCCACTTT,CAWNTGGNNSPLHF
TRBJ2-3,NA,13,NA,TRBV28,TGTGCCAGCAGTTTAAGGAGCACAGATACGCAGTATTTT,CASSLRSTDTQYF
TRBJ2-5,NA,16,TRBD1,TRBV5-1,TGCGCCAGCAGCGCGGGCGACAGGGCGGCGACGGAGACCCAGTACTTC,CASSAGDRAATETQYF
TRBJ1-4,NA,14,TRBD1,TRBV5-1,TGCGCCAGCAGCCTGGGACAGGAGATTGAAAAACTGTTTTTT,CASSLGQEIEKLFF
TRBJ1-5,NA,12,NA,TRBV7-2,TGTGCCAGCAGCCCCGTTAATCAGCCCCAGCATTTT,CASSPVNQPQHF
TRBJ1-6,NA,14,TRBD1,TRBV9,TGTGCCAGCAGCAGACAGGGTCAGAATTCACCCCTCCACTTT,CASSRQGQNSPLHF
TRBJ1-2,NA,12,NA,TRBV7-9,TGTGCCAGCAGCTTAGTGGGGTTCGGCTACACCTTC,CASSLVGFGYTF
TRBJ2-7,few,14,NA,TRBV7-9,TGTGCCAGCAGCTCAAGGTTCCCCCTGGGGGAGCAGTACTTC,CASSSRFPLGEQYF
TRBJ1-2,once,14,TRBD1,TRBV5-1,TGCGCCAGCAGCTACCAACAGGGGGCAAATGGCTACACCTTC,CASSYQQGANGYTF
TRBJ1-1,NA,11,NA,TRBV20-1,TGCAGTGCTAGAGCAGGCAGTGAAGCTTTCTTT,CSARAGSEAFF
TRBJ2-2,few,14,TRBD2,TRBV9,TGTGCCAGCAGCTCCCGGACTAGCGCCGGGGAGCTGTTTTTT,CASSSRTSAGELFF
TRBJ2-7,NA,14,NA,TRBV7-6,TGTGCCAGCAGCTTAACCCAGGGCGGCCACGAGCAGTACTTC,CASSLTQGGHEQYF
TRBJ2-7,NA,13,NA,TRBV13,TGTGCCAGCAGCTTAGGGGGTGGCTACGAGCAGTACTTC,CASSLGGGYEQYF
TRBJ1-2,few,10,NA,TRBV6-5,TGTGCCAGCCAGGGGACTGGCTACACCTTC,CASQGTGYTF
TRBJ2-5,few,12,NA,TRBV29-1,TGCAGCGTTGAAGATCCATTGGAGACCCAGTACTTC,CSVEDPLETQYF
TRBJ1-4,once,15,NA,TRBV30,TGTGCCTGGAGTGCCCGGGGGGGCTATAATGAAAAACTGTTTTTT,CAWSARGGYNEKLFF
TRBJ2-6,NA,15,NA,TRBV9,TGTGCCAGCAGCGTACAAAGGTCTGGGGCCAACGTCCTGACTTTC,CASSVQRSGANVLTF
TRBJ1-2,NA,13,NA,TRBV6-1,TGTGCCAGCAGGCTGACAGTGAACTATGGCTACACCTTC,CASRLTVNYGYTF
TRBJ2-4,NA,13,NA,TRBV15,TGTGCCACCAGCAGAGATATCAATGGGGGGTTGAACTTC,CATSRDINGGLNF
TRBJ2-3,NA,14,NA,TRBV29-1,TGCAGCGAGAGGACAGGGAGGGGGACAGATACGCAGTATTTT,CSERTGRGTDTQYF
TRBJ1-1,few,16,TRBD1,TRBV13,TGTGCCAGCAGCCCCCAAAAGGGACAGTCGAACACTGAAGCTTTCTTT,CASSPQKGQSNTEAFF
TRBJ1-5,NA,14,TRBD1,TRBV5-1,TGCGCCAGCAGCGTCGGACAGGGGGATCAGCCCCAGCATTTT,CASSVGQGDQPQHF
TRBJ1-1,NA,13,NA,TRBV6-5,TGTGCCAGCAGACGAGATGACAGGTACGAAGCTTTCTTT,CASRRDDRYEAFF
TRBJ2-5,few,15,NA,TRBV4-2,TGTGCCAGCAGCCAAGGAGGCAGGGTGAGGGAGACCCAGTACTTC,CASSQGGRVRETQYF
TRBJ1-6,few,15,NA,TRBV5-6,TGTGCCAGCAGCTTGGAAGCGGGGCGGGGATCACCCCTCCACTTT,CASSLEAGRGSPLHF
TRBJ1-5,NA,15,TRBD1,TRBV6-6,TGTGCCAGCAGTTACCGACAGGGAGGTTTGCAGCCCCAGCATTTT,CASSYRQGGLQPQHF
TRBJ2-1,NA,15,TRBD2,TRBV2,TGTGCCAGCAGTGGTGAGCGGGGGGTTGGGTATGAGCAGTTCTTC,CASSGERGVGYEQFF
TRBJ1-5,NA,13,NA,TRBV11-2,TGTGCCAGCAGCTTAGGGGTGGCTCAGCCCCAGCATTTT,CASSLGVAQPQHF
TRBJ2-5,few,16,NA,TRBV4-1,TGCGCCAGCAGCCAAGCCACCGGGACTTCACGGGAGACCCAGTACTTC,CASSQATGTSRETQYF
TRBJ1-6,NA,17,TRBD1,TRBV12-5,TGTGCTAGTGGCGCCGGCCTAGGGACAGGGCCTCGTTGGGTCCTCCACTTT,CASGAGLGTGPRWVLHF
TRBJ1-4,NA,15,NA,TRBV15,TGTGCCACCAGCAGAGAAAGGAGCGCAGTTGGGAGACTGTTTTTT,CATSRERSAVGRLFF
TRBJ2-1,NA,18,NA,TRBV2,TGTGCCAGCAGTGAAGGTTTGGGCAGAACGAGCTCCTACAATGAGCAGTTCTTC,CASSEGLGRTSSYNEQFF
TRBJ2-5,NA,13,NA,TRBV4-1,TGCGCCAGCAGCCAAGCACCCGAAGAGACCCAGTACTTC,CASSQAPEETQYF
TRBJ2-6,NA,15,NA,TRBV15,TGTGCCACCAGCAGAGTGAGGGCTGGGGCCAACGTCCTGACTTTC,CATSRVRAGANVLTF
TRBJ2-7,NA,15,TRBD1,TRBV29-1,TGCAGCGTCGCCCTACGGACAGGGGGAGACTACGAGCAGTACTTC,CSVALRTGGDYEQYF
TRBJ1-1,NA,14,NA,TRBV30,TGTGCCTGGCAGGTTTCGGGCGGTCGCACTGAAGCTTTCTTT,CAWQVSGGRTEAFF
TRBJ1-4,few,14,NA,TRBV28,TGTGCCAGCGGCACCATGACGGATGAGGAAAAACTGTTTTTT,CASGTMTDEEKLFF
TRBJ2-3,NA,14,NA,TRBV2,TGTGCCAGCAGTGAATACAGGGACGGGGATACGCAGTATTTT,CASSEYRDGDTQYF
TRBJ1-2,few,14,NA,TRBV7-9,TGTGCCAGCAGCCGAGGCGGGATTAACTATGGCTACACCTTC,CASSRGGINYGYTF
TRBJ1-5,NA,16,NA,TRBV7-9,TGTGCCAGCAGCTCCATTGCAGGAGGGGTGGATCAGCCCCAGCATTTT,CASSSIAGGVDQPQHF
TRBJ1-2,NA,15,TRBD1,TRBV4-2,TGTGCCAGCAGCCTCGATCGGGACAGGGCAGGAGGCTACACCTTC,CASSLDRDRAGGYTF
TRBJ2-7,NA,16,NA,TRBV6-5,TGTGCCAGCAGTTCCTCTGACCGGCCAAGAGGATACGAGCAGTACTTC,CASSSSDRPRGYEQYF
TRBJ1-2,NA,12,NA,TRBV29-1,TGCAGCGTTGGCCAGGGAAACTATGGCTACACCTTC,CSVGQGNYGYTF
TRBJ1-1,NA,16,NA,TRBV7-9,TGTGCCAGCAGCACAATTAGCGCGGGGACGGGCACTGAAGCTTTCTTT,CASSTISAGTGTEAFF
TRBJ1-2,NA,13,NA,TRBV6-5,TGTGCCAGCAGCCGGACGGAGAACTATGGCTACACCTTC,CASSRTENYGYTF
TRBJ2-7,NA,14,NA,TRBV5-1,TGCGCCAGCAGCTTGGCACAGGCCAACTACGAGCAGTACTTC,CASSLAQANYEQYF
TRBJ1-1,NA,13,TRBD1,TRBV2,TGTGCCAGCAGCGGACAGGGATTTTCTGAAGCTTTCTTT,CASSGQGFSEAFF
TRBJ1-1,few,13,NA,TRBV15,TGTGCCACCAGCAGAGATCCGGGTGAAGAAGCTTTCTTT,CATSRDPGEEAFF